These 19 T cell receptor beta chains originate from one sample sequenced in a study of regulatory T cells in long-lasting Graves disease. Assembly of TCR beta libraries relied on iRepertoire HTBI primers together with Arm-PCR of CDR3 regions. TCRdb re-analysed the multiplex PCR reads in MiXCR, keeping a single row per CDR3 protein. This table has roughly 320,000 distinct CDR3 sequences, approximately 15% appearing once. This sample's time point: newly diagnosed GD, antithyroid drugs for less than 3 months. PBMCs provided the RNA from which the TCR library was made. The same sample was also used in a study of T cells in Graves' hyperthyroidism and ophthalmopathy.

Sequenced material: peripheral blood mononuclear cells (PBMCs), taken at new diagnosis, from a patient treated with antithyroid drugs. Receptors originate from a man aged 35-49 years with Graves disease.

In nucleotides, the CDR3 is TGCGCCAGCAGCTCCCCCAGGGTGGAGACCCAGTACTTC. This sequence encodes CASSSPRVETQYF. The chain couples TRBV5-1 to TRBJ2-5; D is possibly TRBD1 (5 bases). The CDR3 covers 13 residues. Germline values: CDR1 SGHRS, CDR2 YFSETQ. Trimming cost V 3 bases and J 5 bases, with 11 bases left between them.

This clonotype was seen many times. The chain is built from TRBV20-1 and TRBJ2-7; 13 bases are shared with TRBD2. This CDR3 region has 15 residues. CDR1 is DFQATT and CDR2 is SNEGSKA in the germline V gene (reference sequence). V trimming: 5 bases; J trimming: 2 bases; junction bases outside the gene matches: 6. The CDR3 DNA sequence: TGCAGTGCTGATCCTACTAGCGGGGGGGCCTACGAGCAGTACTTC. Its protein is CSADPTSGGAYEQYF.

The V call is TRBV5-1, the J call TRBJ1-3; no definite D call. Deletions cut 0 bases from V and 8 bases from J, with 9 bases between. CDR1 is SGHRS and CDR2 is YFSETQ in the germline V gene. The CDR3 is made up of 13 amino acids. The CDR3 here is CASSLDLPHTIYF. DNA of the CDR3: TGCGCCAGCAGCTTGGACCTACCGCACACCATATATTTT.

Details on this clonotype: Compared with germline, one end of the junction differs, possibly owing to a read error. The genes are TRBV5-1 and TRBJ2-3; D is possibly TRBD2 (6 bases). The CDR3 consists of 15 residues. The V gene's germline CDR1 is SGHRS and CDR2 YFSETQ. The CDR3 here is CASSLGLLATDTQYF. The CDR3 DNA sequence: TGTGCCAGCAGCTTAGGTTTACTAGCAACGGATACGCAGTATTTT.

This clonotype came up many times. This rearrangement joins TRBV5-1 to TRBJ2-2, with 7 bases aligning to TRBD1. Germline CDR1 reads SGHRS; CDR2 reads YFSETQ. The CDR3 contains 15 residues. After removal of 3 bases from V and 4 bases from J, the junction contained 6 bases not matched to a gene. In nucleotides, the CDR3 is TGCGCCAGCAGCTGGGGACAGTCTGGCACCGGGGAGCTGTTTTTT. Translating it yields CASSWGQSGTGELFF.

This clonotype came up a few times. CDR3 in DNA: TGTGCCAGCAGCTTAGAGGTGGGGTATGGCTACACCTTC. Residues: CASSLEVGYGYTF. The V call is TRBV7-2, the J call TRBJ1-2; the D is unclear. This CDR3 comprises 13 residues. V was pared by 1 base and J by 5 bases, with 8 bases between. The V gene's germline CDR1 is SGHTA and CDR2 FQGNSA.

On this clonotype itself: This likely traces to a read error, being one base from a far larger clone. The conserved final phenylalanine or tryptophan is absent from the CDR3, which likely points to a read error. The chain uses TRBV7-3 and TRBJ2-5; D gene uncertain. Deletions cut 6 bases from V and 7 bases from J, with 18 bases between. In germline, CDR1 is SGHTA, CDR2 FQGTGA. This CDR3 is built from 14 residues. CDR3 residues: CASSNPQAAGTQYL. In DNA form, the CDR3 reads TGTGCCAGCAGTAATCCTCAGGCGGCCGGGACCCAGTACCTC.

The CDR3 sequence: CASSLGPGRGDNSPLHF. CDR3 sequence (DNA): TGCGCCAGCAGCTTGGGCCCGGGGAGGGGCGATAATTCACCCCTCCACTTT. This chain joins TRBV5-1 and TRBJ1-6, with D possibly matching TRBD1 (5 bases). Between the trimmed V and J ends, which lost 0 bases and 5 bases, there was a span of 15 bases. CDR1 and CDR2 (germline): SGHRS, YFSETQ. This CDR3 region has 17 residues.

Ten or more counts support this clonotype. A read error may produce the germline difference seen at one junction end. The CDR3 DNA is TGTGCCAGCTGCCAGGGCCACTATGGCTACACCTTC. Translation: CASCQGHYGYTF. The chain carries TRBV3-1 and TRBJ1-2; TRBD1 is a possible D gene (5 bases). The CDR3 loop spans 12 amino acids. The germline V gene has CDR1 LGHDT and CDR2 YNNKEL (reference sequence). The full variable domain, with the rest looked up from reference TRBV3-1 and TRBJ1-2, is DTAVSQTPKYLVTQMGNDKSIKCEQNLGHDTMYWYKQDSKKFLKIMFSYNNKELIINETVPNRFSPKSPDKAHLNLHINSLELGDSAVYFCASCQGHYGYTFGSGTRLTVV.

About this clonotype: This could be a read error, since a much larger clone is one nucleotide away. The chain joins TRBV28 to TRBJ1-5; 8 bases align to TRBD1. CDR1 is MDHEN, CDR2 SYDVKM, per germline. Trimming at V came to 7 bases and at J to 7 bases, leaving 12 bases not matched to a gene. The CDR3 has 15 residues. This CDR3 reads CASTRTGSEAQPQHF. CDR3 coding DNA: TGTGCCAGCACCAGGACAGGGTCAGAGGCCCAGCCCCAGCATTTT.

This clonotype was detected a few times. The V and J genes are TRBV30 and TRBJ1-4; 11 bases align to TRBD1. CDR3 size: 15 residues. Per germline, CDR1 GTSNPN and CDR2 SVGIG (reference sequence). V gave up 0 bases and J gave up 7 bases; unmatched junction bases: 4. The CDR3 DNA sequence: TGTGCCTGGAGTGTATTAGGACAGGGGGCTGAAAAACTGTTTTTT. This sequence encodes CAWSVLGQGAEKLFF.

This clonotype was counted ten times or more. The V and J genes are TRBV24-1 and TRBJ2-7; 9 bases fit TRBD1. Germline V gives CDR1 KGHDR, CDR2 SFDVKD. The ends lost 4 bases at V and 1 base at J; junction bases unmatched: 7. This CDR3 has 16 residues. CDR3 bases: TGTGCCACCAGTGAGGCGACCGGGACAGGGTCCTACGAGCAGTACTTC. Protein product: CATSEATGTGSYEQYF.

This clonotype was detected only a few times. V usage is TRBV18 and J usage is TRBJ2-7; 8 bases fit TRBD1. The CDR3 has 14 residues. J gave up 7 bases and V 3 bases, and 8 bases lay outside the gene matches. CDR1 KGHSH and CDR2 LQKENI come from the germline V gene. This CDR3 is CASSPGQALPEQYF. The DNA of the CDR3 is TGTGCCAGCTCACCGGGACAGGCCCTCCCGGAGCAGTACTTC.

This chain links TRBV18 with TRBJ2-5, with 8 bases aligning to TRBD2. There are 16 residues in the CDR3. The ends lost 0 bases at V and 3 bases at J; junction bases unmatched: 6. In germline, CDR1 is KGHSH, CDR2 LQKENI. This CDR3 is CASSPPRFSGEETQYF. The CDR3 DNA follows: TGTGCCAGCTCACCACCGAGGTTTAGCGGGGAAGAGACCCAGTACTTC.

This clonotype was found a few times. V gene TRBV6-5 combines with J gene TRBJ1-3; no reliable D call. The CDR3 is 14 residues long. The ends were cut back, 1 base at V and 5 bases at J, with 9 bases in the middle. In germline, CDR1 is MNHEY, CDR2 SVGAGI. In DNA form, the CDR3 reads TGTGCCAGCAGTTACTTGGTCGGAAGAAACACCATATATTTT. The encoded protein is CASSYLVGRNTIYF.

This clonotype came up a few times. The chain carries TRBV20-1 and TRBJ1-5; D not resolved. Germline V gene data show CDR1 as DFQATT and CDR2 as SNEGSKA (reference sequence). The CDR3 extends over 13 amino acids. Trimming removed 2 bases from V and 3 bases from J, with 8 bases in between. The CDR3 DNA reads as TGCAGTGCTAGACAGAACCTCAATCAGCCCCAGCATTTT. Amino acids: CSARQNLNQPQHF.

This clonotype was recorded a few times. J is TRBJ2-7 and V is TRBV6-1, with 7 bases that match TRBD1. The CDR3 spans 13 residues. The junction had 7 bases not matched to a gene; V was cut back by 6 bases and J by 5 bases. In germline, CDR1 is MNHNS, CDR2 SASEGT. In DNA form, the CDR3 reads TGTGCCAGCAGCCGCTCGACAGGGCACGAGCAGTACTTC. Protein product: CASSRSTGHEQYF.

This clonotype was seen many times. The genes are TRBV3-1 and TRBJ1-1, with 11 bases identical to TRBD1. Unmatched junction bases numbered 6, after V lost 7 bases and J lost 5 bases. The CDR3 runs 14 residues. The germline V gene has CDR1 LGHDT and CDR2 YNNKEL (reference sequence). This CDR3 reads CASTDRGLVTEAFF. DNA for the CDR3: TGTGCCAGCACGGACAGGGGGCTGGTTACTGAAGCTTTCTTT.

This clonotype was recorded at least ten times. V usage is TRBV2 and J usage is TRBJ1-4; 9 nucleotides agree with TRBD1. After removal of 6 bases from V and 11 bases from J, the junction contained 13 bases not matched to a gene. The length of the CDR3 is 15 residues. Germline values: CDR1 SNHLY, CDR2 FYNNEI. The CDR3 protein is CASRADRGEGNKLFF. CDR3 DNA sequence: TGTGCCAGCAGAGCGGACAGGGGAGAGGGGAACAAACTGTTTTTT.